One and the same sample provided the 32 T cell receptor beta chains below, sequenced in a study of T cells in tuberculosis. Some clones are missing from TCRdb's copy, which holds only in-frame ones; the method was immunoSEQ multiplex PCR. The sample yields tens of thousands of clones, roughly 95% seen once. The specimen sequenced was PBMCs. These receptors were taken from a donor aged 10 to 29 with latent tuberculosis or without tuberculosis infection.

The CDR3 DNA sequence: TGTGCCTGGAGTCCCACAGGGGTAGAAGACGGCTACACCTTC. Amino acids: CAWSPTGVEDGYTF. The chain carries TRBV30 and TRBJ1-2; 7 bases are a match to TRBD1. The CDR3 is 14 residues long. Trimming at V came to 2 bases and at J to 8 bases, leaving 11 bases not matched to a gene. The germline gives CDR1 GTSNPN, CDR2 SVGIG (reference sequence).

J is TRBJ1-3 and V is TRBV4-1, with D unresolved. Germline CDR1 and CDR2: MGHRA and YSYEKL. This CDR3 is 16 amino acids long. V was trimmed by 0 bases and J by 0 bases, leaving 9 bases between them. Here the CDR3 reads CASSQERSGSGNTIYF. The CDR3 nucleotides read TGCGCCAGCAGCCAAGAAAGATCCGGCTCTGGAAACACCATATATTTT.

The chain employs TRBV5-6 and TRBJ1-4; 12 nucleotides line up with TRBD1. The V gene's germline CDR1 is SGHDT and CDR2 YYEEEE. The junction had 11 bases not matched to a gene; V was cut back by 7 bases and J by 1 base. The CDR3 runs 18 residues. CDR3 in DNA: TGTGCCAGCTTCGGATACCGGGACAGGGGGCTAACTAATGAAAAACTGTTTTTT. It codes for CASFGYRDRGLTNEKLFF.

The chain uses TRBV7-3 and TRBJ2-7, with TRBD1 identical over 7 bases. The V gene's germline CDR1 is SGHTA and CDR2 FQGTGA. V shed 4 bases and J 2 bases; nucleotides not matched to a gene: 8. The CDR3 contains 15 residues. CDR3 sequence (DNA): TGTGCCAGCAGCTCCACGTTTGGGACAGCCTACGAGCAGTACTTC. Translating gives CASSSTFGTAYEQYF.

In DNA form, the CDR3 reads TGTGCCAGCAGCAAAGTTTATGGCAGCGAAAACCGATTCACCTACGAGCAGTACTTC. Translated, it gives CASSKVYGSENRFTYEQYF. The gene calls are TRBV21-1 and TRBJ2-7; the table's D call TRBD2 went unverified against the DNA. TRBV21-1 counts as a pseudogene. CDR3 length: 19 residues.

The chain combines TRBV15 with TRBJ1-5; no firm D call. In germline, CDR1 is LNHNV, CDR2 YYDKDF (reference sequence). V dropped 1 base and J dropped 0 bases, with 7 bases sitting between them. This CDR3 comprises 15 residues. The CDR3 nucleotides read TGTGCCACCAGCAGAGGAGGGTATAGCAATCAGCCCCAGCATTTT. Translating gives CATSRGGYSNQPQHF.

The chain couples TRBV12-5 to TRBJ2-1; TRBD1 is a possible D gene (6 bases). Germline V gene data show CDR1 as LGHNT and CDR2 as FRNRAP. Deletions cut 0 bases from V and 0 bases from J, with 24 bases between. This CDR3 is 21 amino acids long. CDR3 DNA sequence: TGTGCTAGTGGTTTGGTATTAGTGGGGCAGGGGTCGGGGAGCTCCTACAATGAGCAGTTCTTC. Its protein product is CASGLVLVGQGSGSSYNEQFF. The full variable domain, completed using reference TRBV12-5 and TRBJ2-1, is DARVTQTPRHKVTEMGQEVTMRCQPILGHNTVFWYRQTMMQGLELLAYFRNRAPLDDSGMPKDRFSAEMPDATLATLKIQPSEPRDSAVYFCASGLVLVGQGSGSSYNEQFFGPGTRLTVL.

This clone has only one observation. V usage is TRBV25-1 and J usage is TRBJ1-1; D remains unclear. Germline CDR1 MGHDK, CDR2 SYGVNS. V was cut by 5 bases and J by 3 bases, with 13 bases left in between. CDR3 length: 14 amino acids. The CDR3 reads CASSLPTGDTEAFF. CDR3 DNA: TGTGCCAGCAGTCTGCCAACCGGGGACACTGAAGCTTTCTTT.

The genes are TRBV5-1 and TRBJ1-1; perhaps TRBD1 as D (5 bases). Per the germline V gene, CDR1 is SGHRS and CDR2 is YFSETQ. The CDR3 runs 16 residues. Trimming took off 0 bases at V and 2 bases at J, with 14 bases between the two ends. The CDR3 bases are TGCGCCAGCAGCTTGGTGTCAGGGAGGGGAAACACTGAAGCTTTCTTT. Translated: CASSLVSGRGNTEAFF.

This clone was detected once. CDR3 bases: TGTGCCAGCAGTTTGTCGGGACAGGGCCACTATGGCTACACCTTC. This sequence encodes CASSLSGQGHYGYTF. This chain joins TRBV28 and TRBJ1-2; the match to TRBD1 covers 9 bases. Germline lookup yields CDR1 MDHEN and CDR2 SYDVKM. Trimming cost V 3 bases and J 3 bases; bases outside gene matches: 5. The CDR3 spans 15 residues.

The chain combines TRBV30 with TRBJ2-2; possibly TRBD2 for D (6 bases). V gave up 3 bases and J gave up 3 bases, with 14 bases separating them. CDR1 and CDR2 (germline): GTSNPN, SVGIG (reference sequence). The CDR3 extends over 15 amino acids. CDR3 sequence (DNA): TGTGCCTGGAGGTCGTCCGGGGGTGACACCGGGGAGCTGTTTTTT. Translating gives CAWRSSGGDTGELFF.

This chain uses TRBV18 with TRBJ2-7; 8 positions match TRBD2. Germline lookup yields CDR1 KGHSH and CDR2 LQKENI. The CDR3 loop spans 15 amino acids. J lost 0 bases, V lost 2 bases, and 3 bases had no gene match. The CDR3 loop is CASSPNGGGSYEQYF. For the CDR3, the DNA is TGTGCCAGCTCACCAAACGGGGGGGGCTCCTACGAGCAGTACTTC.

V and J are TRBV6-5 and TRBJ1-2, with 7 positions matching TRBD1. J gave up 8 bases and V 0 bases, and 9 bases lay outside the gene matches. CDR1 and CDR2 (germline): MNHEY, SVGAGI. This CDR3 spans 15 amino acids. CDR3 in DNA: TGTGCCAGCAGTTACTCATTGGGCCAGGGACAGGGCTACACCTTC. Protein sequence: CASSYSLGQGQGYTF.

The chain's CDR3 is CASSPVGLSNQPQHF. The CDR3 coding sequence is TGTGCCAGCAGCCCCGTCGGACTCAGCAATCAGCCCCAGCATTTT. The chain carries TRBV6-5 and TRBJ1-5; D not certain. Germline CDR1 reads MNHEY; CDR2 reads SVGAGI. The CDR3 loop spans 15 amino acids. Trimming removed 6 bases from V and 1 base from J, with 13 bases in between.

V gene TRBV7-8 combines with J gene TRBJ2-5, with D maybe TRBD2 (7 bases). The CDR3 is 13 residues long. Trimming removed 5 bases at V and 2 bases at J, with 9 bases between. CDR1 is SGHVS, CDR2 FQNEAQ, per germline. The CDR3 DNA sequence: TGTGCCAGCAGCAGGGGGGGACAAGAGACCCAGTACTTC. It specifies CASSRGGQETQYF.

The chain links TRBV7-2 to TRBJ1-4, with 7 bases that match TRBD1. The junction had 7 bases not matched to a gene; V was cut back by 5 bases and J by 10 bases. The V gene's germline CDR1 is SGHTA and CDR2 FQGNSA. CDR3 size: 13 residues. The CDR3 sequence: CASSPGQDRKLFF. The CDR3 region has the DNA TGTGCCAGCAGCCCCGGACAGGATAGAAAACTGTTTTTT.

The chain carries TRBV5-1 and TRBJ1-1, with D unresolved. The V gene's germline CDR1 is SGHRS and CDR2 YFSETQ. V was trimmed by 5 bases and J by 4 bases, leaving 15 bases between them. CDR3 length: 14 amino acids. The CDR3 nucleotides read TGCGCCAGCAGGGTTCGGAGGCCGGGCACTGAAGCTTTCTTT. Protein: CASRVRRPGTEAFF.

This rearrangement joins TRBV28 to TRBJ2-7; 8 nucleotides line up with TRBD2. The junction had 18 bases not matched to a gene; V was cut back by 6 bases and J by 5 bases. The V gene's germline CDR1 is MDHEN and CDR2 SYDVKM. This CDR3 is 17 amino acids long. This CDR3 reads CASRLELTGTSPDEQYF. The CDR3 DNA is TGTGCCAGCAGGTTAGAGCTCACGGGGACTAGTCCCGACGAGCAGTACTTC.

The V gene is TRBV19, the J gene TRBJ2-7, with 9 bases fitting TRBD2. This CDR3 has 14 residues. Germline values: CDR1 LNHDA, CDR2 SQIVND (reference sequence). With 5 bases clipped from V and 0 bases from J, the junction kept 2 bases outside the gene matches. The CDR3 here is CASSETSGSYEQYF. In DNA, the CDR3 is TGTGCCAGTAGTGAGACTAGCGGCTCCTACGAGCAGTACTTC.

The rearrangement links TRBV19 to TRBJ1-2; weak D call: TRBD1 (6 bases). The CDR3 length is 12 residues. The germline gives CDR1 LNHDA, CDR2 SQIVND (reference sequence). Trimming left V 5 bases short and J 8 bases short, with 12 bases between. CDR3 sequence reads: CASSVRGLGYTF. The DNA for the CDR3 is TGTGCCAGTAGTGTCAGGGGCCTGGGCTACACCTTC.

CDR3: CASSPKGQGVNGYTF. The DNA of the CDR3 is TGTGCCAGCAGCCCCAAAGGACAGGGGGTAAATGGCTACACCTTC. This chain links TRBV9 with TRBJ1-2; 10 positions agree with TRBD1. The CDR3 consists of 15 residues. The J segment lost 6 bases and the V segment lost 4 bases, leaving 9 bases of the junction unmatched. CDR1 and CDR2 (germline): SGDLS, YYNGEE.

This chain connects TRBV30 to TRBJ1-3; 7 bases fit TRBD1. This CDR3 region has 15 residues. Germline V gene data show CDR1 as GTSNPN and CDR2 as SVGIG (reference sequence). J was trimmed by 3 bases and V by 3 bases; bases with no gene match: 8. CDR3 coding DNA: TGTGCCTGGAGGCCTAGGGGGCTAGTTGGAAACACCATATATTTT. This gives the protein CAWRPRGLVGNTIYF.

The chain couples TRBV11-2 to TRBJ2-1; no firm D call. The CDR3 has 12 residues. The ends were cut back, 1 base at V and 12 bases at J, with 10 bases in the middle. CDR1 is SGHAT and CDR2 is FQNNGV in the germline V gene. The CDR3 DNA is TGTGCCAGCAGCTTAGGAGTTACTCCGCAGTTCTTC. It is translated as CASSLGVTPQFF.

V is TRBV4-1 and J is TRBJ1-2; 8 nucleotides agree with TRBD1. The germline gives CDR1 MGHRA, CDR2 YSYEKL. This CDR3 has 13 amino acids. Unmatched junction bases numbered 3, after V lost 6 bases and J lost 3 bases. The CDR3 loop is CASSDRGDYGYTF. The CDR3 DNA reads TGCGCCAGCAGTGACAGGGGAGACTATGGCTACACCTTC.

V usage is TRBV7-2 and J usage is TRBJ2-7; D possibly corresponds to TRBD1 (5 bases). V lost 3 bases to trimming and J lost 1 base, with 13 bases between them. CDR1 and CDR2 (germline): SGHTA, FQGNSA. This CDR3 has 15 residues. The CDR3 sequence: CASSFSADTSYEQYF. The CDR3 DNA reads as TGTGCCAGCAGCTTTAGTGCGGACACTTCCTACGAGCAGTACTTC.

The chain is built from TRBV9 and TRBJ2-7, with 10 positions matching TRBD2. The CDR3 is 15 amino acids. The V gene end was trimmed by 3 bases and the J gene end by 2 bases; junction bases not matched to a gene: 5. Germline-derived CDR1 and CDR2 are SGDLS and YYNGEE. CDR3 coding DNA: TGTGCCAGCAGCGCTAGCGGGAGTGGAACCTACGAGCAGTACTTC. Protein: CASSASGSGTYEQYF.

The J gene is TRBJ2-5, the V gene TRBV5-4; 10 bases fit TRBD2. The CDR3 is 18 amino acids. Germline CDR1 is SGHNT and CDR2 is YYREEE (reference sequence). V gave up 4 bases and J gave up 4 bases; unmatched junction bases: 16. The CDR3 nucleotides read TGTGCCAGCAGCACCGGCGGGCTAGCGGGGGCCTTAGGAGAGACCCAGTACTTC. Translating gives CASSTGGLAGALGETQYF.

This clone showed up just once. The chain uses TRBV19 and TRBJ2-1; 7 positions agree with TRBD2. The CDR3 covers 13 residues. Germline CDR1 is LNHDA and CDR2 is SQIVND (reference sequence). V shed 5 bases and J 15 bases; nucleotides not matched to a gene: 13. DNA for the CDR3: TGTGCCAGTAGTTTCTCGCGGGGGAATCCTCCGTTCTTC. Translating it yields CASSFSRGNPPFF.

This chain connects TRBV11-2 to TRBJ2-3; no definite D call. The CDR3 is made up of 13 amino acids. Trimming removed 3 bases from V and 3 bases from J, with 7 bases in between. Germline assignment: CDR1 SGHAT and CDR2 FQNNGV. The CDR3 here is CASSFFPTDTQYF. Written as DNA, the CDR3 is TGTGCCAGCAGCTTTTTTCCAACAGATACGCAGTATTTT. Combining the CDR3 with reference TRBV11-2 and TRBJ2-3 gives the whole variable domain EAGVAQSPRYKIIEKRQSVAFWCNPISGHATLYWYQQILGQGPKLLIQFQNNGVVDDSQLPKDRFSAERLKGVDSTLKIQPAKLEDSAVYLCASSFFPTDTQYFGPGTRLTVL.

The V gene is TRBV9, the J gene TRBJ1-6; D is uncertain. Trimming pared 0 bases from V and 8 bases from J, leaving 12 bases between. The CDR3 totals 15 residues. The germline gives CDR1 SGDLS, CDR2 YYNGEE. The CDR3 reads CASSVGPGLDSPLHF. The CDR3 DNA follows: TGTGCCAGCAGCGTAGGCCCGGGGTTGGATTCACCCCTCCACTTT.

This chain links TRBV6-1 with TRBJ2-7, with D hard to call. CDR3 length: 13 amino acids. Germline CDR1 reads MNHNS; CDR2 reads SASEGT. The V end was cut by 6 bases, the J end by 6 bases, with 15 bases between. The CDR3 here is CASRVGGGSEQYF. The CDR3 DNA is TGTGCCAGCAGGGTGGGTGGCGGTTCCGAGCAGTACTTC.

This chain uses TRBV29-1 with TRBJ2-2; 14 bases map to TRBD2. Germline values: CDR1 SQVTM, CDR2 ANQGSEA. There are 15 residues in the CDR3. The junction had 8 bases not matched to a gene; V was cut back by 8 bases and J by 6 bases. The CDR3 loop reads CSYRQTSGRAGELFF. CDR3 sequence (DNA): TGCAGCTACCGCCAGACTAGCGGGAGGGCCGGGGAGCTGTTTTTT.